Below are 16 T cell receptor beta chains sequenced from a single sample in a study of T cell changes during pregnancy in multiple sclerosis (dated by TCRdb to between 2018 and 2021). The protocol used for the library was the immunoSEQ multiplex PCR assay. In its TCRdb copy, this immuneACCESS table keeps in-frame sequences only and misses some clones. Where compared with another copy, unresolved V genes explain less than half of these, and the others have no known cause. In this sample the table shows about 24,000 clones, 88% of which occur a single time. 0.74% of the sample belongs to the ten largest clones. Here the sequenced sample was CD4+ T cells from peripheral blood mononuclear cells, taken in the first trimester of pregnancy. The receptors shown here come from a female donor in good health, enrolled as a control in a pregnancy study.

The V call is TRBV5-1, the J call TRBJ2-1, with 14 nucleotides matching TRBD2. The CDR3 covers 18 residues. V gave up 1 base and J gave up 5 bases; unmatched junction bases: 8. From germline, CDR1 is SGHRS and CDR2 YFSETQ. The CDR3 region is CASSLRSGLAGAHNEQFF. The CDR3 DNA is TGCGCCAGCAGCTTGCGCTCGGGACTAGCGGGAGCCCACAATGAGCAGTTCTTC.

The V gene is TRBV7-2, the J gene TRBJ2-1, with D tentatively TRBD2 (7 bases). V shed 6 bases and J shed 0 bases, with 21 bases lying between them. This CDR3 region has 18 residues. CDR1 is SGHTA, CDR2 FQGNSA, per germline. CDR3 coding DNA: TGTGCCAGCAGGTCTAGAGGCGAGGGGGGGGACTCCTACAATGAGCAGTTCTTC. Amino acid sequence: CASRSRGEGGDSYNEQFF.

V usage is TRBV6-5 and J usage is TRBJ2-5; perhaps TRBD2 as D (5 bases). Trimming took 2 bases from V and 5 from J, leaving 9 bases between them. CDR1 and CDR2 from the germline V gene are MNHEY and SVGAGI. The CDR3 covers 13 residues. The CDR3 region has the DNA TGTGCCAGCAGTTACGAGGGTCCCGAGACCCAGTACTTC. The encoded protein is CASSYEGPETQYF.

This chain connects TRBV6-1 to TRBJ2-1, with D tentatively TRBD2 (5 bases). Deletions cut 2 bases from V and 8 bases from J, with 13 bases between. There are 14 residues in the CDR3. The germline gives CDR1 MNHNS, CDR2 SASEGT. The CDR3 coding sequence is TGTGCCAGCAGTGAAATGGCGATCGGGGATGAGCAGTTCTTC. It encodes CASSEMAIGDEQFF.

This clone was recorded once. The chain carries TRBV19 and TRBJ2-5; 8 bases are a match to TRBD1. The CDR3 is made up of 14 amino acids. The trim removed 1 base at V and 3 bases at J, leaving 1 base unmatched. Germline V lookup: CDR1 LNHDA, CDR2 SQIVND (reference sequence). CDR3 region: CASSIADREETQYF. In DNA, the CDR3 is TGTGCCAGTAGTATAGCGGACAGGGAAGAGACCCAGTACTTC.

The chain combines TRBV6-5 with TRBJ2-1; no reliable D call. This CDR3 region has 12 residues. The germline V gene encodes CDR1 MNHEY and CDR2 SVGAGI. Trimming removed 6 bases from V and 6 bases from J, with 9 bases in between. As DNA, the CDR3 is TGTGCCAGCAGCCACTCTCCCAATGAGCAGTTCTTC. Protein: CASSHSPNEQFF.

This chain connects TRBV7-2 to TRBJ2-5, with 9 bases aligning to TRBD2. Judging by the DNA end, TRBJ2-7 fits better; the J call may be wrong. From germline, CDR1 is SGHTA and CDR2 FQGNSA. This CDR3 has 14 residues. CDR3 amino acids: CASSRRGGSYEQYF. The CDR3 nucleotides read TGTGCCAGCAGCCGGCGGGGGGGGTCCTACGAGCAGTACTTC.

The V and J genes are TRBV27 and TRBJ2-1; 8 nucleotides line up with TRBD2. After removal of 6 bases from V and 8 bases from J, the junction contained 6 bases not matched to a gene. Germline lookup yields CDR1 MNHEY and CDR2 SMNVEV (reference sequence). This CDR3 is built from 13 residues. The CDR3 sequence is CASSAGTRDEQFF. CDR3 nucleotide sequence: TGTGCCAGCAGCGCCGGGACTAGAGATGAGCAGTTCTTC.

The V call is TRBV6-5, the J call TRBJ1-2; 9 positions match TRBD1. J lost 8 bases, V lost 6 bases, and 7 bases had no gene match. This CDR3 has 13 amino acids. Germline V CDR1 and CDR2: MNHEY, SVGAGI. The chain's CDR3 is CASRPGTGLGYTF. The CDR3 region has the DNA TGTGCCAGCAGACCTGGGACAGGGCTGGGCTACACCTTC.

The chain joins TRBV19 to TRBJ2-5; the D gene is possibly TRBD1 (6 bases). Germline V gene lookup returns CDR1 LNHDA and CDR2 SQIVND (reference sequence). Deletions cut 6 bases from V and 2 bases from J, with 19 bases between. The CDR3 has 16 residues. CDR3 DNA: TGTGCCAGTAGCCATCCGGGACATATACCTCAAGAGACCCAGTACTTC. Its translation is CASSHPGHIPQETQYF.

The CDR3 region is CASSHPTANYGYTF. The CDR3 DNA follows: TGTGCCAGCTCCCACCCGACAGCGAACTATGGCTACACCTTC. The rearrangement uses TRBV10-3 and TRBJ1-2, with a weak D call TRBD1 (5 bases). Germline CDR1 is ENHRY and CDR2 is SYGVKD. Trimming took 10 bases from V and 2 from J, leaving 17 bases between them. This CDR3 region has 14 residues.

CDR3 bases: TGTGCCAGCAGTTCGCGGGGGGGGACCGGGGAGCTGTTTTTT. It encodes CASSSRGGTGELFF. The rearrangement uses TRBV6-6 and TRBJ2-2; 9 positions agree with TRBD2. This CDR3 comprises 14 residues. The ends lost 4 bases at V and 5 bases at J; junction bases unmatched: 2. Germline V gives CDR1 MNHNY, CDR2 SVGAGI (reference sequence).

The genes are TRBV5-1 and TRBJ2-5; D might be TRBD2 (5 bases). V shed 4 bases and J shed 3 bases, with 10 bases lying between them. The CDR3 contains 13 residues. Germline V gene lookup returns CDR1 SGHRS and CDR2 YFSETQ. The CDR3: CASSQRPEETQYF. Written as DNA, the CDR3 is TGCGCCAGCAGCCAGCGGCCTGAAGAGACCCAGTACTTC.

The chain is built from TRBV6-1 and TRBJ1-2; 8 bases align to TRBD1. V was clipped by 5 bases and J by 4 bases; unmatched bases: 9. CDR1 is MNHNS, CDR2 SASEGT, per germline. The CDR3 extends over 15 amino acids. CDR3 in DNA: TGTGCCAGCAGTCTAACAGGGGGAGTCGGCTATGGCTACACCTTC. This encodes CASSLTGGVGYGYTF.

The chain uses TRBV11-1 and TRBJ2-2; D gene unclear. The V gene lost 5 bases and the J gene lost 6 bases, with 10 bases spanning the gap. The CDR3 has 13 amino acids. The germline gives CDR1 SGHAT, CDR2 FQDESV (reference sequence). In DNA, the CDR3 is TGTGCCAGCAGCCTCAACCGGGCCGGGGAGCTGTTTTTT. This codes for CASSLNRAGELFF.

The chain carries TRBV6-1 and TRBJ2-5; 7 bases are a match to TRBD2. The length of the CDR3 is 13 residues. Germline CDR1 is MNHNS and CDR2 is SASEGT. After removal of 5 bases from V and 7 bases from J, the junction contained 7 bases not matched to a gene. This CDR3 reads CASSLREWGTQYF. CDR3 nucleotides: TGTGCCAGCAGTCTGCGGGAGTGGGGGACCCAGTACTTC.